The 20 T cell receptor beta chains presented below share a single source sample, sequenced in a study of radiation and T cells in renal cell carcinoma. Sample time point: blood 4 weeks post-SBRT, at nephrectomy. Described treatment: 15 Gy SBRT to primary tumor, nephrectomy 4 weeks later. Assay: immunoSEQ multiplex PCR; the TCRdb copy retains only in-frame clones and omits some. Seen here are about 62,000 clones, roughly 80% observed once, and the top ten hold over 5.5%. Sample: blood, taken from a patient whose treatment included radiotherapy and nephrectomy. The receptor source for this set is a man aged 60-69 years with renal cell carcinoma.

The rearrangement uses TRBV6-5 and TRBJ1-5, with 11 positions matching TRBD1. The CDR3 runs 15 residues. Trimming at V came to 4 bases and at J to 7 bases, leaving 6 bases not matched to a gene. The V gene's germline CDR1 is MNHEY and CDR2 SVGAGI. The CDR3 DNA is TGTGCCAGCAGTTCACGGACAGGGGGCGACCAGCCCCAGCATTTT. Its translation is CASSSRTGGDQPQHF.

V usage is TRBV28 and J usage is TRBJ2-7; the D is unclear. The CDR3 length is 13 residues. Germline CDR1 is MDHEN and CDR2 is SYDVKM. V dropped 5 bases and J dropped 2 bases, with 10 bases sitting between them. The CDR3 sequence: CASSPSPPYEQYF. CDR3 nucleotides: TGTGCCAGCAGTCCCTCGCCTCCCTACGAGCAGTACTTC.

The J gene is TRBJ1-6, the V gene TRBV5-5; tentative D call: TRBD1 (5 bases). This CDR3 is built from 16 residues. Deletions cut 1 base from V and 6 bases from J, with 14 bases between. The germline V gene encodes CDR1 SGHKS and CDR2 YYEKEE (reference sequence). In DNA form, the CDR3 reads TGTGCCAGCAGCTTGTTGGCGGGGCAACCTAATTCACCCCTCCACTTT. Its translation is CASSLLAGQPNSPLHF. Complete variable domain (other parts from reference TRBV5-5 and TRBJ1-6): DAGVTQSPTHLIKTRGQQVTLRCSPISGHKSVSWYQQVLGQGPQFIFQYYEKEERGRGNFPDRFSARQFPNYSSELNVNALLLGDSALYLCASSLLAGQPNSPLHFGNGTRLTVT.

This chain uses TRBV18 with TRBJ2-5, with a weak D call TRBD2 (6 bases). The germline V and J ends were trimmed by 0 bases and 1 base, with 9 bases remaining between them. The CDR3 is 15 amino acids. Germline V gene lookup returns CDR1 KGHSH and CDR2 LQKENI. The CDR3 DNA sequence: TGTGCCAGCTCACCACCGGGGGGACCCCAAGAGACCCAGTACTTC. Protein: CASSPPGGPQETQYF. Using reference TRBV18 and TRBJ2-5 for the parts outside the CDR3, the full variable domain is NAGVMQNPRHLVRRRGQEARLRCSPMKGHSHVYWYRQLPEEGLKFMVYLQKENIIDESGMPKERFSAEFPKEGPSILRIQQVVRGDSAAYFCASSPPGGPQETQYFGPGTRLLVL.

This chain connects TRBV5-4 to TRBJ2-5, with 8 bases identical to TRBD2. CDR3 length: 14 amino acids. The V segment lost 2 bases and the J segment 4 bases; nucleotides outside the gene matches: 4. Germline V CDR1 and CDR2: SGHNT, YYREEE (reference sequence). The CDR3 is CASSFGGLGETQYF. The DNA for the CDR3 is TGTGCCAGCAGCTTTGGGGGACTAGGAGAGACCCAGTACTTC.

This clone was observed once. The rearrangement joins TRBV6-6 to TRBJ2-2, with 9 bases identical to TRBD1. The trim removed 7 bases at V and 4 bases at J, leaving 4 bases unmatched. This CDR3 spans 14 amino acids. Germline assignment: CDR1 MNHNY and CDR2 SVGAGI (reference sequence). CDR3 residues: CASIRDRATGELFF. The CDR3 nucleotides are TGTGCCAGCATCCGGGACAGGGCCACCGGGGAGCTGTTTTTT.

By proportion, this clone is medium-sized. The genes are TRBV2 and TRBJ1-1; D gene uncertain. Trimming cost V 2 bases and J 1 base, with 17 bases left between them. The germline V gene encodes CDR1 SNHLY and CDR2 FYNNEI. The CDR3 spans 17 residues. The CDR3 DNA sequence: TGTGCCAGCAGTGAAAGTATAGTTGGGTCCGGGAACACTGAAGCTTTCTTT. It yields the protein CASSESIVGSGNTEAFF.

The chain joins TRBV7-9 to TRBJ1-3; D is unclear. Trimming pared 2 bases from V and 0 bases from J, leaving 14 bases between. Germline lookup yields CDR1 SEHNR and CDR2 FQNEAQ (reference sequence). The CDR3 spans 17 residues. CDR3 amino acids: CASSLLGLKLSGNTIYF. DNA for the CDR3: TGTGCCAGCAGCTTACTGGGGTTAAAGCTCTCTGGAAACACCATATATTTT.

The CDR3 region has the DNA TGTGCCAGCAGCTTGGCGAGTTCTGGGGCGGATGAAAAACTGTTTTTT. This gives the protein CASSLASSGADEKLFF. The chain combines TRBV11-2 with TRBJ1-4, with D perhaps matching TRBD1 (5 bases). Trimming stripped 3 bases from V and 6 bases from J, with 17 bases between. Germline CDR1 reads SGHAT; CDR2 reads FQNNGV. The CDR3 consists of 16 residues.

The genes are TRBV4-3 and TRBJ1-2; tentatively, D is TRBD1 (5 bases). The CDR3 totals 14 residues. Trimming shortened V by 4 bases and J by 3 bases, and 12 bases separated the two germline ends. Per germline, CDR1 LGHNA and CDR2 YSLEER. Here the CDR3 reads CASSRGHFDYGYTF. The CDR3, as DNA: TGCGCCAGCAGCCGTGGACATTTTGACTATGGCTACACCTTC.

This clone is a singleton in its sample. The V and J genes are TRBV12-5 and TRBJ2-5; TRBD2 matches at 9 bases. Looked up from germline, CDR1 is LGHNT and CDR2 is FRNRAP. The CDR3 length is 15 residues. Trimming at V came to 5 bases and at J to 4 bases, leaving 8 bases not matched to a gene. This CDR3 reads CASGPAGGGAETQYF. The CDR3 region has the DNA TGTGCTAGTGGTCCGGCGGGCGGGGGGGCAGAGACCCAGTACTTC.

The V and J genes are TRBV4-3 and TRBJ1-1; 10 bases are a match to TRBD1. The V and J ends lost 4 bases and 3 bases, in that order; junction bases with no gene match: 5. Germline V gene data show CDR1 as LGHNA and CDR2 as YSLEER. The CDR3 spans 15 residues. The CDR3 DNA follows: TGCGCCAGCAGCCGCACCGGGACAGGGGACACTGAAGCTTTCTTT. Its translation is CASSRTGTGDTEAFF.

This rearrangement joins TRBV11-3 to TRBJ2-5; D is uncertain. This CDR3 has 17 residues. V was cut by 11 bases and J by 5 bases, with 30 bases left in between. Germline CDR1 reads SGHNT; CDR2 reads YENEEA. CDR3 amino acids: CASSLVVVELYGETQYF. The CDR3 coding sequence is TGTGCCTCCAGCTTAGTCGTCGTGGAGCTATACGGGGAGACCCAGTACTTC.

The chain has TRBV30 and TRBJ1-3; D not resolved. The CDR3 covers 14 residues. Germline values: CDR1 GTSNPN, CDR2 SVGIG (reference sequence). Between the trimmed V and J ends, which lost 0 bases and 0 bases, there was a span of 6 bases. CDR3 region: CAWSVRSSGNTIYF. Here the CDR3 DNA reads TGTGCCTGGAGTGTACGGAGCTCTGGAAACACCATATATTTT.

The rearrangement joins TRBV6-6 to TRBJ1-1, with TRBD1 as a possible D gene (5 bases). The CDR3 covers 14 residues. V was cut by 7 bases and J by 12 bases, with 24 bases left in between. Germline V gene lookup returns CDR1 MNHNY and CDR2 SVGAGI (reference sequence). Here the CDR3 reads CASNSRDGSSPPFF. CDR3 nucleotides: TGTGCCAGCAACTCCCGGGACGGTTCTTCTCCCCCTTTCTTT.

This rearrangement joins TRBV19 to TRBJ2-2; D might be TRBD2 (5 bases). Germline V gives CDR1 LNHDA, CDR2 SQIVND (reference sequence). The CDR3 loop spans 12 amino acids. Deletions cut 11 bases from V and 6 bases from J, with 13 bases between. In nucleotides, the CDR3 is TGTGCCTGCCGGATGAGGGCCGGGGAGCTGTTTTTT. It is translated as CACRMRAGELFF.

V usage is TRBV5-4 and J usage is TRBJ2-3, with D possibly TRBD2 on 6 matching bases. Per germline, CDR1 SGHNT and CDR2 YYREEE (reference sequence). The V and J ends lost 4 bases and 0 bases respectively, with 18 bases between them. This CDR3 region has 17 residues. The DNA of the CDR3 is TGTGCCAGCAGCGGGGCGGGATGGGACCCTAGCACAGATACGCAGTATTTT. Amino acids: CASSGAGWDPSTDTQYF.

V is TRBV6-5 and J is TRBJ1-6, with D maybe TRBD1 (6 bases). The germline V and J ends were trimmed by 0 bases and 6 bases, with 12 bases remaining between them. Per the germline V gene, CDR1 is MNHEY and CDR2 is SVGAGI. CDR3 length equals 16 residues. The CDR3 region is CASSYSLGGVNSPLHF. The CDR3 DNA reads as TGTGCCAGCAGTTACTCGCTTGGGGGCGTTAATTCACCCCTCCACTTT.

The chain is built from TRBV19 and TRBJ1-4, with D possibly being TRBD1 (6 bases). This CDR3 comprises 16 residues. Germline V gives CDR1 LNHDA, CDR2 SQIVND (reference sequence). Between the trimmed V and J ends, which lost 3 bases and 1 base, there was a span of 12 bases. CDR3 amino acids: CASSITGGQTNEKLFF. Here the CDR3 DNA reads TGTGCCAGTAGTATCACGGGGGGCCAAACTAATGAAAAACTGTTTTTT.

V and J are TRBV11-3 and TRBJ1-1, with a tentative D call TRBD1 (5 bases). The CDR3 consists of 13 residues. Trimming left V 5 bases short and J 2 bases short, with 9 bases between. CDR1 SGHNT and CDR2 YENEEA come from the germline V gene. CDR3: CASSRQLNTEAFF. DNA of the CDR3: TGTGCCAGCAGCCGACAGTTAAACACTGAAGCTTTCTTT. Looking up the rest from reference TRBV11-3 and TRBJ1-1 gives the full variable domain: EAGVVQSPRYKIIEKKQPVAFWCNPISGHNTLYWYLQNLGQGPELLIRYENEEAVDDSQLPKDRFSAERLKGVDSTLKIQPAELGDSAVYLCASSRQLNTEAFFGQGTRLTVV.